Presented here are 29 T cell receptor beta chains from one specimen sequenced in a study of T cell changes during pregnancy in multiple sclerosis. TCRdb keeps only in-frame clones here, not all; method: immunoSEQ multiplex PCR. This sample has around 60,000 clones; 85% to 95% occur once, and the top ten carry 0.35% to 0.45%. This material consisted of CD4+ T cells from peripheral blood mononuclear cells, taken before pregnancy. The receptors shown here come from a female donor with multiple sclerosis, enrolled in a pregnancy study.

The V call is TRBV4-2, the J call TRBJ2-3; 14 bases fit TRBD2. Per the germline V gene, CDR1 is LGHNA and CDR2 is YNFKEQ. The V segment lost 1 base and the J segment 6 bases; nucleotides outside the gene matches: 3. There are 16 residues in the CDR3. CDR3 sequence reads: CASSQAGTSGSDTQYF. The CDR3 region has the DNA TGTGCCAGCAGCCAAGCGGGGACTAGCGGGAGTGATACGCAGTATTTT.

The chain couples TRBV28 to TRBJ1-2; unclear D gene. V was cut by 10 bases and J by 4 bases, with 7 bases left in between. The CDR3 is made up of 10 amino acids. Germline V CDR1 and CDR2: MDHEN, SYDVKM. In DNA form, the CDR3 reads TGTGCCACCGGGAGCTATGGCTACACCTTC. Translated: CATGSYGYTF.

The chain uses TRBV28 and TRBJ1-3; TRBD1 matches at 7 bases. The length of the CDR3 is 14 residues. V gave up 6 bases and J gave up 4 bases; unmatched junction bases: 6. Germline V gene lookup returns CDR1 MDHEN and CDR2 SYDVKM. CDR3 protein: CASSPLGQGNTIYF. The CDR3 nucleotides read TGTGCCAGCAGCCCGCTGGGACAGGGAAACACCATATATTTT.

The chain combines TRBV6-1 with TRBJ2-3, with D possibly being TRBD2 (6 bases). The CDR3 runs 14 residues. V dropped 4 bases and J dropped 6 bases, with 14 bases sitting between them. Germline assignment: CDR1 MNHNS and CDR2 SASEGT. Here the CDR3 reads CASSAAGNGDTQYF. The CDR3, as DNA: TGTGCCAGCAGTGCTGCGGGAAACGGCGATACGCAGTATTTT.

The V gene is TRBV5-1, the J gene TRBJ2-7, with TRBD1 matching over 7 bases. CDR3 size: 15 residues. Germline CDR1 is SGHRS and CDR2 is YFSETQ. V trimming: 4 bases; J trimming: 4 bases; junction bases outside the gene matches: 11. CDR3 amino acids: CASSPGQTLPYEQYF. The CDR3 DNA follows: TGCGCCAGCAGCCCGGGACAGACTCTCCCGTACGAGCAGTACTTC.

The chain employs TRBV5-1 and TRBJ1-2; TRBD1 agrees at 7 bases. This CDR3 has 13 amino acids. CDR1 is SGHRS, CDR2 YFSETQ, per germline. Trimming cost V 1 base and J 6 bases; bases outside gene matches: 3. CDR3 sequence reads: CASSLSQGDGYTF. The CDR3 bases are TGCGCCAGCAGCTTGAGTCAGGGGGATGGCTACACCTTC.

This rearrangement joins TRBV14 to TRBJ2-1; no clear D. In germline, CDR1 is SGHDN, CDR2 FVKESK. V was clipped by 4 bases and J by 8 bases, with 12 bases between them. This CDR3 is built from 13 residues. The CDR3 reads CASSPYAVDEQFF. The CDR3 DNA reads TGTGCCAGCAGCCCCTACGCGGTCGATGAGCAGTTCTTC.

The chain joins TRBV7-2 to TRBJ1-1; tentatively, D is TRBD1 (5 bases). CDR3 size: 13 residues. CDR1 is SGHTA, CDR2 FQGNSA, per germline. Trimming stripped 5 bases from V and 11 bases from J, with 18 bases between. The DNA for the CDR3 is TGTGCCAGCAGCGCGACCGCCGGGGGTGAGGCTTTCTTT. Translating it yields CASSATAGGEAFF.

The rearrangement joins TRBV28 to TRBJ1-1; D possibly corresponds to TRBD1 (5 bases). Germline-derived CDR1 and CDR2 are MDHEN and SYDVKM. The CDR3 has 14 amino acids. Trimming cost V 5 bases and J 10 bases, with 20 bases left between them. CDR3 amino acids: CASSLPGRVFGAFF. DNA for the CDR3: TGTGCCAGCAGTCTGCCGGGCAGGGTATTCGGAGCTTTCTTT.

The chain uses TRBV5-1 and TRBJ1-4, with TRBD1 as a possible D gene (6 bases). This CDR3 region has 14 residues. Germline CDR1 and CDR2: SGHRS and YFSETQ. V gave up 3 bases and J gave up 2 bases, with 8 bases separating them. The CDR3 spells CASSWTATNEKLFF. The CDR3 region has the DNA TGCGCCAGCAGCTGGACAGCCACTAATGAAAAACTGTTTTTT.

The rearrangement joins TRBV11-2 to TRBJ2-1, with 11 bases that match TRBD1. V was pared by 4 bases and J by 8 bases, with 7 bases of the junction left unmatched. CDR3 length: 15 amino acids. CDR1 and CDR2 (germline): SGHAT, FQNNGV. The CDR3 is CASSSRGQGAHEQFF. CDR3 coding DNA: TGTGCCAGCAGCTCCCGCGGACAGGGGGCCCATGAGCAGTTCTTC.

The V and J genes are TRBV14 and TRBJ2-5, with 9 bases matching TRBD2. Germline-derived CDR1 and CDR2 are SGHDN and FVKESK. This CDR3 contains 16 residues. Unmatched junction bases numbered 3, after V lost 0 bases and J lost 1 base. This chain's CDR3 is CASSQERLAVQETQYF. CDR3 DNA: TGTGCCAGCAGCCAAGAACGACTAGCGGTCCAAGAGACCCAGTACTTC.

The chain carries TRBV15 and TRBJ1-5; no clear D. This CDR3 region has 14 residues. Trimming took off 0 bases at V and 0 bases at J, with 3 bases between the two ends. The germline gives CDR1 LNHNV, CDR2 YYDKDF (reference sequence). The CDR3 bases are TGTGCCACCAGCAGAGATTATAGCAATCAGCCCCAGCATTTT. Protein sequence: CATSRDYSNQPQHF.

The rearrangement joins TRBV18 to TRBJ1-6; 10 nucleotides match TRBD1. V was pared by 6 bases and J by 7 bases, with 6 bases of the junction left unmatched. The CDR3 is made up of 15 amino acids. Germline values: CDR1 KGHSH, CDR2 LQKENI. The chain's CDR3 is CASSTGTGVNSPLHF. The CDR3 DNA is TGTGCCAGCTCCACGGGGACAGGGGTAAATTCACCCCTCCACTTT. Filled out from reference TRBV18 and TRBJ1-6, the complete variable domain reads NAGVMQNPRHLVRRRGQEARLRCSPMKGHSHVYWYRQLPEEGLKFMVYLQKENIIDESGMPKERFSAEFPKEGPSILRIQQVVRGDSAAYFCASSTGTGVNSPLHFGNGTRLTVT.

The chain carries TRBV7-9 and TRBJ2-7, with D possibly being TRBD1 (6 bases). The CDR3 is made up of 14 amino acids. CDR1 and CDR2 from the germline V gene are SEHNR and FQNEAQ (reference sequence). V was clipped by 0 bases and J by 2 bases, with 8 bases between them. The CDR3 sequence is CASSLAGTTYEQYF. In nucleotides, the CDR3 is TGTGCCAGCAGCTTAGCGGGGACAACCTACGAGCAGTACTTC.

The gene calls are TRBV19 and TRBJ2-7; 8 nucleotides agree with TRBD2. The J segment lost 3 bases and the V segment lost 5 bases, leaving 12 bases of the junction unmatched. The CDR3 loop spans 16 amino acids. In germline, CDR1 is LNHDA, CDR2 SQIVND (reference sequence). In nucleotides, the CDR3 is TGTGCCAGTAGTCGCGCGGGAGGCCGACTTAACTACGAGCAGTACTTC. It is translated as CASSRAGGRLNYEQYF.

The chain employs TRBV10-2 and TRBJ2-6, with D unresolved. Trimming removed 1 base from V and 1 base from J, with 11 bases in between. Germline CDR1 WSHSY, CDR2 SAAADI. The CDR3 is made up of 17 amino acids. The CDR3 DNA reads TGCGCCAGCAGTGAGTGGGCTGTGGCATCTGGGGCCAACGTCCTGACTTTC. It yields the protein CASSEWAVASGANVLTF.

This chain connects TRBV25-1 to TRBJ2-7; D is perhaps TRBD1 (5 bases). The V gene lost 2 bases and the J gene lost 11 bases, with 16 bases spanning the gap. Germline values: CDR1 MGHDK, CDR2 SYGVNS. The CDR3 is made up of 13 amino acids. As DNA, the CDR3 is TGTGCCAGCAGTGAAGGGATTAAGGGGAACAAGTACTTC. Translating it yields CASSEGIKGNKYF.

In its sample, this clone was seen once. V usage is TRBV6-6 and J usage is TRBJ1-3, with TRBD1 matching 7 bases. Trimming cost V 4 bases and J 0 bases; bases outside gene matches: 6. CDR1 and CDR2 from the germline V gene are MNHNY and SVGAGI (reference sequence). The CDR3 is 16 residues long. CDR3 bases: TGTGCCAGCAGTTTTGAACAGGGGTCCTCTGGAAACACCATATATTTT. It translates to CASSFEQGSSGNTIYF.

This clone is a singleton in its sample. Here the CDR3 reads CASSYGRRTYEQYF. DNA for the CDR3: TGTGCCAGCAGTTACGGTCGGAGAACCTACGAGCAGTACTTC. The chain recombines TRBV6-6 with TRBJ2-7; D is uncertain. This CDR3 contains 14 residues. V dropped 2 bases and J dropped 2 bases, with 10 bases sitting between them. CDR1 and CDR2 (germline): MNHNY, SVGAGI (reference sequence).

This chain links TRBV7-8 with TRBJ1-2; 9 nucleotides agree with TRBD1. J was trimmed by 8 bases and V by 4 bases; bases with no gene match: 8. CDR3 size: 14 residues. The germline V gene encodes CDR1 SGHVS and CDR2 FQNEAQ. CDR3 in amino acids: CASSSSQGAGGYTF. CDR3 DNA: TGTGCCAGCAGCTCTTCACAGGGGGCGGGAGGCTACACCTTC.

The chain combines TRBV6-5 with TRBJ2-1; TRBD2 matches 12 bases. This CDR3 region has 15 residues. From germline, CDR1 is MNHEY and CDR2 SVGAGI. J gave up 7 bases and V 6 bases, and 7 bases lay outside the gene matches. CDR3 DNA: TGTGCCAGCAGCAGAACTAGCGGGAGGCATAATGAGCAGTTCTTC. Amino acid sequence: CASSRTSGRHNEQFF.

This chain uses TRBV7-2 with TRBJ2-2; 7 bases are shared with TRBD1. V lost 1 base, J lost 6 bases, and 2 bases stayed unmatched. The germline gives CDR1 SGHTA, CDR2 FQGNSA. This CDR3 is 14 amino acids long. The CDR3 coding sequence is TGTGCCAGCAGCTTAGTAGGGGGCCCCGGGGAGCTGTTTTTT. Its protein is CASSLVGGPGELFF.

This rearrangement joins TRBV18 to TRBJ2-3; perhaps TRBD2 as D (5 bases). The CDR3 has 14 amino acids. The germline V gene has CDR1 KGHSH and CDR2 LQKENI. V lost 5 bases and J 2 bases, leaving 11 bases between the germline ends. DNA of the CDR3: TGTGCCAGCTCATCGGGGTTACCCACAGATACGCAGTATTTT. Its protein product is CASSSGLPTDTQYF.

CDR3 nucleotide sequence: TGTGCCAGCAGTTCCCGAGTCGGAGCTGGCTACACCTTC. It translates to CASSSRVGAGYTF. The chain has TRBV28 and TRBJ1-2; D not certain. V dropped 4 bases and J dropped 7 bases, with 13 bases sitting between them. CDR1 is MDHEN and CDR2 is SYDVKM in the germline V gene. The CDR3 has 13 residues.

In its sample, this clone was seen many times. The genes are TRBV10-3 and TRBJ2-7; 9 bases are a match to TRBD1. After removal of 11 bases from V and 5 bases from J, the junction contained 7 bases not matched to a gene. The germline CDR1 and CDR2 sequences are ENHRY and SYGVKD. The CDR3 consists of 12 residues. CDR3 protein: CAAGQGIHEQYF. The DNA for the CDR3 is TGTGCCGCAGGACAGGGGATTCACGAGCAGTACTTC.

The chain combines TRBV28 with TRBJ1-1; possibly TRBD1 for D (5 bases). Trimming shortened V by 3 bases and J by 6 bases, and 20 bases separated the two germline ends. This CDR3 region has 16 residues. From germline, CDR1 is MDHEN and CDR2 SYDVKM. The DNA for the CDR3 is TGTGCCAGCAGTTTGGTTCAGGGTAGAGGTTCCGCTGAAGCTTTCTTT. It codes for CASSLVQGRGSAEAFF.

The J gene is TRBJ2-1, the V gene TRBV18, with D unresolved. The CDR3 is 16 residues long. V was clipped by 3 bases and J by 5 bases, with 17 bases between them. CDR1 KGHSH and CDR2 LQKENI come from the germline V gene. The CDR3 bases are TGTGCCAGCTCACCGCCCGGGTCCCATGACGACAATGAGCAGTTCTTC. Translated, it gives CASSPPGSHDDNEQFF.

The V and J genes are TRBV28 and TRBJ2-7; TRBD1 agrees at 9 bases. Per the germline V gene, CDR1 is MDHEN and CDR2 is SYDVKM. The V gene end was trimmed by 6 bases and the J gene end by 6 bases; junction bases not matched to a gene: 9. This CDR3 region has 14 residues. As DNA, the CDR3 is TGTGCCAGCAGAACCGGACAGGGGAGTCGCGAGCAGTACTTC. Translated: CASRTGQGSREQYF.